This TCR beta chain derives from a study of blood T cell repertoires in COVID-19. Overall study: COVID-19 samples from acute and convalescent phases originated in the United States, Italy and Spain. From T cells, B-cell-depleted T cells, or PBMCs came the material, which was cDNA or gDNA.

The J segment lost 15 bases and the V segment lost 9 bases, leaving 6 bases of the junction unmatched. This CDR3 comprises 11 residues. Per germline, CDR1 SNHLY and CDR2 FYNNEI. Authors' processing steps: Quantification of nucleated cells was approximated via reference gene primer amplification. Assay: immunoSEQ multiplex PCR; the TCRdb copy retains only in-frame clones and omits some. V, J and clone size reflect that table, while D and trimming were determined from the DNA. The sample shows approximately 300,000 clones, roughly 87% of them seen only once. The TCR originated in a man aged 18 to 29 with active or convalescent COVID-19. The sample comprised peripheral blood. The chain recombines TRBV2 with TRBJ2-1; 12 bases are shared with TRBD2. CDR3 in amino acids: CARRTSGTLFF. CDR3 coding DNA: TGTGCCAGAAGGACTAGCGGGACGTTGTTCTTC.